A single sample gave rise to the 11 T cell receptor beta chains below, sequenced in a study of tumor and adjacent non-tumor tissue in lung cancer. RNA was extracted from bulk tissue without any cell sorting. This non-tumor lung sample came from over 3 cm beyond the tumor edge. Three rounds of nested PCR, following a modified ARM-PCR protocol, produced the TCRbeta library. TCRdb analysed the multiplex PCR reads with MiXCR anew, one entry per CDR3 protein. The table includes over 100,000 distinct CDR3 sequences, 60% to 70% detected once. Input material: distant non-tumor lung tissue. These TCRs come from a man aged 55 to 69 with non-small cell lung cancer.

On this clonotype itself: Here the CDR3 omits its conserved ending phenylalanine or tryptophan, so a read error is the likely source. This rearrangement joins TRBV11-1 to TRBJ2-7; D gene uncertain. The J call may be mistaken, given a closer DNA end match to TRBJ2-1. Germline V gene data show CDR1 as SGHAT and CDR2 as FQDESV (reference sequence). The CDR3 length is 13 residues. The CDR3 reads CASSDSRSYEQFY. The CDR3 nucleotides are TGTGCCAGCAGTGATTCCCGCTCCTACGAGCAGTTCTAC.

This clonotype was detected ten times or more. The rearrangement links TRBV12-3 or TRBV12-4 to TRBJ1-6, with TRBD1 matching over 7 bases. Unmatched junction bases numbered 12, after V lost 6 bases and J lost 7 bases. The CDR3 extends over 16 amino acids. CDR3: CASSRQGYGVNSPLHF. CDR3 DNA: TGTGCCAGCAGCCGACAGGGTTACGGTGTCAATTCACCCCTCCACTTT.

Worth noting for this clonotype: A much bigger clone sits one base away, suggesting this may be a read error. The chain links TRBV20-1 to TRBJ1-2; tentatively, D is TRBD1 (5 bases). Per the germline V gene, CDR1 is DFQATT and CDR2 is SNEGSKA (reference sequence). The CDR3 extends over 13 amino acids. With 6 bases removed from V and 4 bases from J, the gap between germline ends came to 15 bases. The CDR3 region is CSAQGEDSYGYTF. CDR3 sequence (DNA): TGCAGTGCCCAAGGGGAGGACTCCTATGGCTACACCTTC.

About this clonotype itself: A read error may account for a junction end that differs from germline. The genes are TRBV6-6 and TRBJ1-2, with no clear D. The CDR3 spans 15 residues. The germline V gene encodes CDR1 MNHNY and CDR2 SVGAGI (reference sequence). In nucleotides, the CDR3 is TGTGCCAGCAGTACCCACCGTGGAGGGAACTATGGCTACATCTTC. This gives the protein CASSTHRGGNYGYIF.

As to this clonotype: Since a much larger clone is just one base distant, this may be a read error. The rearrangement links TRBV6-2 or TRBV6-3 to TRBJ2-1, with 7 bases fitting TRBD2. Germline assignment: CDR1 MNHEY and CDR2 SVGEGT. The CDR3 is made up of 15 amino acids. The CDR3 here is CAGSAGGSSYNEQFF. As DNA, the CDR3 is TGTGCCGGCAGTGCGGGCGGGAGCTCCTACAATGAGCAGTTCTTC.

CDR3 in amino acids: CASSGKGNQPQHF. Written as DNA, the CDR3 is TGTGCCAGCAGCGGAAAAGGCAATCAGCCCCAGCATTTT. The gene calls are TRBV6-5 and TRBJ1-5, with D unclear. The germline V gene has CDR1 MNHEY and CDR2 SVGAGI. The V end was cut by 6 bases, the J end by 2 bases, with 8 bases between. CDR3 size: 13 residues.

Comments on this clonotype: An end of the junction differs from the germline gene, which may be a read error. As DNA, the CDR3 is TGTGCCAGTAGTGAAGTGTCTGGGGGAAGCAATCAGCCCCAGCATTTT. It specifies CASSEVSGGSNQPQHF. V and J are TRBV6-1 and TRBJ1-5; D perhaps matches TRBD1 (5 bases). Germline V gives CDR1 MNHNS, CDR2 SASEGT. The CDR3 totals 16 residues.

About this clonotype itself: Sequence at one end of the junction differs from germline and may be a read error. The chain employs TRBV11-3 and TRBJ2-5; D may be TRBD1 or TRBD2 (5 bases each). The CDR3 spans 14 residues. Germline lookup yields CDR1 SGHNT and CDR2 YENEEA. Here the CDR3 reads CASSPGSGLETQCF. DNA for the CDR3: TGTGCCAGCAGCCCAGGGAGCGGTCTGGAGACCCAGTGCTTC.

The chain carries TRBV2 and TRBJ2-1; 13 bases match TRBD2. This CDR3 region has 18 residues. Germline V gene sequence: CDR1 SNHLY, CDR2 FYNNEI. The V and J ends lost 2 bases and 9 bases, in that order; junction bases with no gene match: 13. Here the CDR3 reads CASSENSGLAGVSGEQFF. For the CDR3, the DNA is TGTGCCAGCAGTGAAAACTCTGGACTAGCGGGAGTGAGCGGTGAGCAGTTCTTC.

A remark on this clonotype: No conserved phenylalanine or tryptophan ends this CDR3, so it is likely a read error. V and J are TRBV12-3 or TRBV12-4 and TRBJ1-1; no reliable D call. Trimming stripped 3 bases from V and 0 bases from J, with 5 bases between. This CDR3 has 13 residues. The CDR3 DNA sequence: TGTGCCAGCAGTTTCTGCGTGAACACTGAAGCTTTCTAT. Encoded protein: CASSFCVNTEAFY.

To note about this clonotype: One end of the junction does not line up with germline, which may come from a read error. The chain employs TRBV11-1 and TRBJ2-2; D might be TRBD2 (5 bases). Germline values: CDR1 SGHAT, CDR2 FQDESV (reference sequence). There are 13 residues in the CDR3. The CDR3, as DNA: TGTGCCGTTAGGACGACACAAACCGGGGTGCTGTTTTTT. This sequence encodes CAVRTTQTGVLFF.